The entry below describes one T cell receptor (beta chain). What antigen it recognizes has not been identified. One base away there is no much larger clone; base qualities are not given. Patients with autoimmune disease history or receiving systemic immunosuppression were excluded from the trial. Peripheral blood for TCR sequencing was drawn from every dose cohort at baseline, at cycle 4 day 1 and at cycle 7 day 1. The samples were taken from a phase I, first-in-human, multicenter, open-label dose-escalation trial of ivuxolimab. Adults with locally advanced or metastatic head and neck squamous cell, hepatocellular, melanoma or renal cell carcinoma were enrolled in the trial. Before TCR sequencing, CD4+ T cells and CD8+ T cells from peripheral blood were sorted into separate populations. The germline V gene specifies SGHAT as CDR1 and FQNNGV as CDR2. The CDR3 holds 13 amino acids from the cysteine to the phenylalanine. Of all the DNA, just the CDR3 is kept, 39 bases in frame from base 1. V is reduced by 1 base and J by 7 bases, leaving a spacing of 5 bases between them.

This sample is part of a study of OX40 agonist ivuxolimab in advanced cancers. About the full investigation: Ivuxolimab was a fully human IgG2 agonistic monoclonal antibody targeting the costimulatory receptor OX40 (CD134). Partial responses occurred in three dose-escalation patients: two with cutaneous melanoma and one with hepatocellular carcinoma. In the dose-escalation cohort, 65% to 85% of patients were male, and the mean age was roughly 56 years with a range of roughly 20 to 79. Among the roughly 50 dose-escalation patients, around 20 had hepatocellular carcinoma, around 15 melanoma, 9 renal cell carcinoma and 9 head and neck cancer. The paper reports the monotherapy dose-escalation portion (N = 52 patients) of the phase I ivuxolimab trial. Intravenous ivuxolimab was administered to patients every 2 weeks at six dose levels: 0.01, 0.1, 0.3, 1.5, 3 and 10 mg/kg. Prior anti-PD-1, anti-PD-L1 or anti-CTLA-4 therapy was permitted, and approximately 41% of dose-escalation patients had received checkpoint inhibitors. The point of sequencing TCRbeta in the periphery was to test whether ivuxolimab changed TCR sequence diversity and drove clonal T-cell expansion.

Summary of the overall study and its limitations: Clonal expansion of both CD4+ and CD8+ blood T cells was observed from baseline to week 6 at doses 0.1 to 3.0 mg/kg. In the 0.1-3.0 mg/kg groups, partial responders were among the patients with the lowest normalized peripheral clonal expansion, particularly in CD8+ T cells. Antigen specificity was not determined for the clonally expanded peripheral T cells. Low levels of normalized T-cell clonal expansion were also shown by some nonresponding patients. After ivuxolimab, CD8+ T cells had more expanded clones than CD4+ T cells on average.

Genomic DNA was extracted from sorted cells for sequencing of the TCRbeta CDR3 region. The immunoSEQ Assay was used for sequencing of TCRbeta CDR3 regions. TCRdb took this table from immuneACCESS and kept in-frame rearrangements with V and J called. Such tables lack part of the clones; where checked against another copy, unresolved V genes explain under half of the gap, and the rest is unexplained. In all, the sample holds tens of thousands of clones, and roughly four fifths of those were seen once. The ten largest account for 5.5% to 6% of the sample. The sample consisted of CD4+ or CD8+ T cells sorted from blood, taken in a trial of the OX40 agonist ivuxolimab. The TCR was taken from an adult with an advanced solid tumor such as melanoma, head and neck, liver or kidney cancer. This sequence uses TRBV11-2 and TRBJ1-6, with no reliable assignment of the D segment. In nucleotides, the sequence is TGTGCCAGCAGCTTAGTCCCGAATTCACCCCTCCACTTT. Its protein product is CASSLVPNSPLHF.